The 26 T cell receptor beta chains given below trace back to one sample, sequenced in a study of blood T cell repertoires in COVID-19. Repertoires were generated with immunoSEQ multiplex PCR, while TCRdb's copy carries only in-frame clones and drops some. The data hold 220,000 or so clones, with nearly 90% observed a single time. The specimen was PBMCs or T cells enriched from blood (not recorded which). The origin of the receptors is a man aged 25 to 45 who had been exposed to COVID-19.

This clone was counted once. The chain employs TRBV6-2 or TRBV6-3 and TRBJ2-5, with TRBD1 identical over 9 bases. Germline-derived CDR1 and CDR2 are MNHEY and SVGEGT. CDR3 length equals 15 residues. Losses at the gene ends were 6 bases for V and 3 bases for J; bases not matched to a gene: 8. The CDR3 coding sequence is TGTGCCAGCAGCCCGCCAGACAGGGGGAAAGAGACCCAGTACTTC. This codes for CASSPPDRGKETQYF.

The CDR3 DNA sequence: TGTGCCACCTCCTTCCGGAGCACAGATACGCAGTATTTT. Translation gives CATSFRSTDTQYF. V and J are TRBV3-1 (or the pseudogene TRBV3-2) and TRBJ2-3; no clear D gene. From germline, CDR1 is LGHDT and CDR2 YNNKEL (reference sequence). The CDR3 is made up of 13 amino acids. Trimming shortened V by 10 bases and J by 0 bases, and 11 bases separated the two germline ends.

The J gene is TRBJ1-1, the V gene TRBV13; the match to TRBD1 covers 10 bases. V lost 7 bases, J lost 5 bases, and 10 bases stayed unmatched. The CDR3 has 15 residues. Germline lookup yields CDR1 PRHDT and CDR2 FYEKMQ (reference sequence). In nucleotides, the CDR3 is TGTGCCAGCACCCTAGGGGACAGGGGATGGACTGAAGCTTTCTTT. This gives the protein CASTLGDRGWTEAFF.

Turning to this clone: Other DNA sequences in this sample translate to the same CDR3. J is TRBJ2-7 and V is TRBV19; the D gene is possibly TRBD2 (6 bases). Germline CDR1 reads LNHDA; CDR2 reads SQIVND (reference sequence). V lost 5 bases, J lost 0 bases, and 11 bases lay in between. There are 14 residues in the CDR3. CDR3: CASSSGTGSYEQYF. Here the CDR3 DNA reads TGTGCCAGTAGTTCAGGGACTGGCTCCTACGAGCAGTACTTC.

In DNA form, the CDR3 reads TGTGCCAGCAGCTTAGGGACAGATAATTCACCCCTCCACTTT. This codes for CASSLGTDNSPLHF. The gene calls are TRBV11-2 and TRBJ1-6; maybe TRBD1 (6 bases). Germline V CDR1 and CDR2: SGHAT, FQNNGV. The V end lost 1 base, the J end lost 5 bases, and 6 bases lay between the germline ends. The CDR3 is 14 amino acids.

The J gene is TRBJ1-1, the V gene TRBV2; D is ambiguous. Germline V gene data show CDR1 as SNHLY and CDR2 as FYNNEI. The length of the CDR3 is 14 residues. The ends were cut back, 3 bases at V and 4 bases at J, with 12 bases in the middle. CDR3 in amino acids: CASSEDDGSTEAFF. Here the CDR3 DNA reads TGTGCCAGCAGTGAGGACGATGGGAGCACTGAAGCTTTCTTT.

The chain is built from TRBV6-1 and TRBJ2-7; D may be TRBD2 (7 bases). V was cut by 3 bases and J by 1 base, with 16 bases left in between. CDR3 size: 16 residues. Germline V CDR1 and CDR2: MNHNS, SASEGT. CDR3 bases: TGTGCCAGCAGTGAGCCCGCTGGGGGGGCATCCTACGAGCAGTACTTC. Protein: CASSEPAGGASYEQYF.

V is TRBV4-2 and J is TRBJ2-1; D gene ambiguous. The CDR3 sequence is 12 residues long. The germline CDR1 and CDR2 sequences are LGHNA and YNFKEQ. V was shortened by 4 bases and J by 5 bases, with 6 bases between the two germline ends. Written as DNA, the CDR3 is TGTGCCAGCAGCCCCACAGACAATGAGCAGTTCTTC. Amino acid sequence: CASSPTDNEQFF.

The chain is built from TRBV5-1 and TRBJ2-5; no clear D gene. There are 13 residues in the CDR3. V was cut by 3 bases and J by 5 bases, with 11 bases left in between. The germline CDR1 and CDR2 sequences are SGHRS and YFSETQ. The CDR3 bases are TGCGCCAGCAGCTATGCTCCCGAGGAGACCCAGTACTTC. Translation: CASSYAPEETQYF.

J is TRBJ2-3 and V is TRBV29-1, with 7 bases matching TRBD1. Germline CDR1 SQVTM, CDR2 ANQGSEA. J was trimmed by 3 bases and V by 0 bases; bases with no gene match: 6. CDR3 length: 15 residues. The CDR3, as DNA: TGCAGCGTTGAAGATCGAAGGGGGCGGACAGATACGCAGTATTTT. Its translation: CSVEDRRGRTDTQYF.

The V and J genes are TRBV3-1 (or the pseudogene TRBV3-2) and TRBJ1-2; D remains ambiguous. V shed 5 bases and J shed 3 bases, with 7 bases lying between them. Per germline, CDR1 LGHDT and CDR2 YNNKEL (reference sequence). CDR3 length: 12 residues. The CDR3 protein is CASSAGDYGYTF. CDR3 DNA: TGTGCCAGCAGCGCCGGGGACTATGGCTACACCTTC.

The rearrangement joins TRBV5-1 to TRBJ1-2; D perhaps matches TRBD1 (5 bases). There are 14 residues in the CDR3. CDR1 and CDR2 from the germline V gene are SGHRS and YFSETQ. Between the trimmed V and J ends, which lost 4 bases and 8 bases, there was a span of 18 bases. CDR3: CASSETAIIEGYTF. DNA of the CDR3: TGCGCCAGCAGCGAGACAGCCATTATTGAGGGCTACACCTTC.

DNA of the CDR3: TGTGCCAGCAGTTTATTCGGGTCCAATGGCTACACCTTC. Translated: CASSLFGSNGYTF. The V and J genes are TRBV27 and TRBJ1-2; unclear D gene. CDR1 MNHEY and CDR2 SMNVEV come from the germline V gene (reference sequence). The ends were cut back, 1 base at V and 6 bases at J, with 9 bases in the middle. This CDR3 contains 13 residues.

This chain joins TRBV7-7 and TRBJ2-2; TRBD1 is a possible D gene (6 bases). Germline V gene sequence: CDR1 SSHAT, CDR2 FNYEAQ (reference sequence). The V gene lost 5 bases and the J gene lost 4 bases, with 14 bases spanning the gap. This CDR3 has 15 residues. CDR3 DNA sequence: TGTGCCAGCAGCCCAGGGTCAGGGGCCACCGGGGAGCTGTTTTTT. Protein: CASSPGSGATGELFF.

The CDR3 coding sequence is TGTGCCAGCAGTTCCCGGGGGGTAAGAGCTGAAGCTTTCTTT. It translates to CASSSRGVRAEAFF. V is TRBV27 and J is TRBJ1-1; D might be TRBD1 (5 bases). The CDR3 runs to 14 residues. Germline CDR1 reads MNHEY; CDR2 reads SMNVEV (reference sequence). Deletions cut 4 bases from V and 6 bases from J, with 15 bases between.

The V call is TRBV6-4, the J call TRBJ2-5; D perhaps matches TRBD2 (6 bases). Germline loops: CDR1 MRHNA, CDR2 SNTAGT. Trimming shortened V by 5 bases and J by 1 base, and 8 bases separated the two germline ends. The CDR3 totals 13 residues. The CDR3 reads CASSRDFQETQYF. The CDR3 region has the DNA TGTGCCAGCAGTCGGGACTTCCAAGAGACCCAGTACTTC.

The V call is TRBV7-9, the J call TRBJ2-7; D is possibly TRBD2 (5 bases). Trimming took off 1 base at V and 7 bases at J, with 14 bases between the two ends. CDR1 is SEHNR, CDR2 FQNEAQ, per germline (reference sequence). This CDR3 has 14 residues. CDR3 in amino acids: CASSLESARREQYF. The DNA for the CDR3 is TGTGCCAGCAGCTTAGAGTCCGCCCGGAGGGAGCAGTACTTC.

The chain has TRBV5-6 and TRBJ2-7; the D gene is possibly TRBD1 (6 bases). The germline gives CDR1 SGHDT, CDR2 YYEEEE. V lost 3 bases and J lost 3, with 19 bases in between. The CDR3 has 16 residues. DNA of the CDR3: TGTGCCAGCAGCTCCTTATGGTGGGGGCAGCACTACGAGCAGTACTTC. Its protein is CASSSLWWGQHYEQYF.

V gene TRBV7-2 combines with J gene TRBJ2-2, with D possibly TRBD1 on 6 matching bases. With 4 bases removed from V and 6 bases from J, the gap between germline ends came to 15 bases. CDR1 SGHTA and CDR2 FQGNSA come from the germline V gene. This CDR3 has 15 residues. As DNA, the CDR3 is TGTGCCAGCAGCTCCCCGGGACACCTCGCCGGGGAGCTGTTTTTT. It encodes CASSSPGHLAGELFF.

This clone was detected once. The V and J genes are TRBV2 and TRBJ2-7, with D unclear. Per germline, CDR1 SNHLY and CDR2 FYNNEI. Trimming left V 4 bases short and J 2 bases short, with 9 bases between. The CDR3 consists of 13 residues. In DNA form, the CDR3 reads TGTGCCAGCAGTGTTGGCACTACCTACGAGCAGTACTTC. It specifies CASSVGTTYEQYF.

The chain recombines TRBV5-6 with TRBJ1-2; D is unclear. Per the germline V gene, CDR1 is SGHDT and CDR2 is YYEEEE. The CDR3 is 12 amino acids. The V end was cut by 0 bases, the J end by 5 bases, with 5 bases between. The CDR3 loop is CASSLAGYGYTF. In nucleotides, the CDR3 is TGTGCCAGCAGCTTGGCCGGGTATGGCTACACCTTC.

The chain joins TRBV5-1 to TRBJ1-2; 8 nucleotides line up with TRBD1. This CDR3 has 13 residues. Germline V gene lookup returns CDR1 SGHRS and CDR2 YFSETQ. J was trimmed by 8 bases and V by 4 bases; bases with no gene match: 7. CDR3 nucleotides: TGCGCCAGCAGCACCCGGACAGGGTCGGGCTACACCTTC. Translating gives CASSTRTGSGYTF. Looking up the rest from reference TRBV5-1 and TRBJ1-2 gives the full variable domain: KAGVTQTPRYLIKTRGQQVTLSCSPISGHRSVSWYQQTPGQGLQFLFEYFSETQRNKGNFPGRFSGRQFSNSRSEMNVSTLELGDSALYLCASSTRTGSGYTFGSGTRLTVV.

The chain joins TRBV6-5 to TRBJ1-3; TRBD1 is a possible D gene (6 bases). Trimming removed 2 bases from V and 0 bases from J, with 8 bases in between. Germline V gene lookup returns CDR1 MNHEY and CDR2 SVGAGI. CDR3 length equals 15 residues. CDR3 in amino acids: CASSYRGSSGNTIYF. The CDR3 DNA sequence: TGTGCCAGCAGTTACAGGGGGAGCTCTGGAAACACCATATATTTT.

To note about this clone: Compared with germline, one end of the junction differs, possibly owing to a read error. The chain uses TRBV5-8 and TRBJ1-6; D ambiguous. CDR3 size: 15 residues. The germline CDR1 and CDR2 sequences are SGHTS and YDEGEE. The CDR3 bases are TGTGCCAGCAGCTTGGCCTTCTCCTACAATTCACCCCTCCACTTT. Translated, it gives CASSLAFSYNSPLHF.

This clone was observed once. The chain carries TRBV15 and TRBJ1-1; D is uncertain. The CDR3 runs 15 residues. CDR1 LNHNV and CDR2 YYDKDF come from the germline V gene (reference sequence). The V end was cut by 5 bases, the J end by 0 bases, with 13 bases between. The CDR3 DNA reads TGTGCCACCAGCGCAAAACCACAGATGAACACTGAAGCTTTCTTT. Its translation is CATSAKPQMNTEAFF.

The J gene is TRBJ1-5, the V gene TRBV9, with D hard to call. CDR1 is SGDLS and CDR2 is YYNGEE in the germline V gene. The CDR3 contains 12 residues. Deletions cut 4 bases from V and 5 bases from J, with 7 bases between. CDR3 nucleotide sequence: TGTGCCAGCAGCTCCGGGGATCAGCCCCAGCATTTT. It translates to CASSSGDQPQHF.